The clone carrying this TCR beta chain showed up just a few times. The antigen is unknown. This entry comes from a study of identical twins. Study-wide results and limits: Models underestimated how often monozygotic twins shared out-of-frame TCR alpha.

MiXCR was run by TCRdb on the 5' RACE reads, yielding one entry per CDR3 protein. The profile shows hundreds of thousands of distinct CDR3 sequences, about 12% of them singletons. Healthy Caucasians supplied all donations. The CDR3 loop spans 16 amino acids. Between the trimmed V and J ends, which lost 2 bases and 0 bases, there was a span of 9 bases. Germline loops: CDR1 SGHRS, CDR2 YFSETQ. These data were also filed under a second study, of yellow fever vaccine responses in identical twins.

This sequence joins TRBV5-1 and TRBJ2-6, with D hard to call. The sample consisted of PBMCs. The sequence was collected from a woman under 30 in good health. The CDR3 nucleotides read TGCGCCAGCAGCTTATCTAAACACTCTGGGGCCAACGTCCTGACTTTC. It translates to CASSLSKHSGANVLTF.